The rows below give T cell receptor beta chains drawn from one sample of a study of control samples from healthy donors and cancer patients. Sequenced by immunoSEQ multiplex PCR; TCRdb stores in-frame clones only, minus some. The table has about 86,000 clones, about 89% seen once. Sequencing was performed on PBMCs. These receptors came from a woman aged 45-60 years with colorectal cancer. Each CDR3 is given with its conserved first and last residue. Each record gives: J gene, D gene, V gene, CDR3 protein. D genes are given only for firm matches.

j_gene: TRBJ1-1
d_gene: NA
v_gene: TRBV4-3
CDR3aa: CASSPRTDTEAFF

j_gene: TRBJ2-4
d_gene: TRBD2
v_gene: TRBV28
CDR3aa: CASSGGGAKNIQYF

j_gene: TRBJ2-5
d_gene: NA
v_gene: TRBV19
CDR3aa: CASSSQGSETQYF

j_gene: TRBJ2-5
d_gene: TRBD2
v_gene: TRBV6-1
CDR3aa: CASSESGSSETQYF

j_gene: TRBJ1-1
d_gene: TRBD1
v_gene: TRBV14
CDR3aa: CASSQGQGYTEAFF

j_gene: TRBJ1-1
d_gene: NA
v_gene: TRBV21-1
CDR3aa: CASSKEGETEAFF

j_gene: TRBJ1-1
d_gene: NA
v_gene: TRBV7-4
CDR3aa: CASSPPLNTEAFF

j_gene: TRBJ1-5
d_gene: NA
v_gene: TRBV18
CDR3aa: CASSTGLDGIGPQHF

j_gene: TRBJ1-1
d_gene: TRBD1
v_gene: TRBV7-9
CDR3aa: CASSLTGVNTEAFF

j_gene: TRBJ1-6
d_gene: NA
v_gene: TRBV13
CDR3aa: CASSSRFGTAPNSPLHF

j_gene: TRBJ1-2
d_gene: NA
v_gene: TRBV11-2
CDR3aa: CASSSLGGWEANYGYTF

j_gene: TRBJ1-3
d_gene: NA
v_gene: TRBV19
CDR3aa: CASTPLQVPDTIYF

j_gene: TRBJ1-5
d_gene: NA
v_gene: TRBV5-1
CDR3aa: CASSLAGGPPQPQHF

j_gene: TRBJ1-5
d_gene: NA
v_gene: TRBV2
CDR3aa: CASSGDSNQPQHF

j_gene: TRBJ1-1
d_gene: NA
v_gene: TRBV7-2
CDR3aa: CASSFRVNTEAFF

j_gene: TRBJ2-2
d_gene: TRBD2
v_gene: TRBV28
CDR3aa: CASSWGLAGNTGELFF

j_gene: TRBJ2-1
d_gene: TRBD2
v_gene: TRBV9
CDR3aa: CASSVDGGAYNEQFF

j_gene: TRBJ2-1
d_gene: NA
v_gene: TRBV27
CDR3aa: CASSEDSYVYNEQFF

j_gene: TRBJ1-2
d_gene: NA
v_gene: TRBV5-1
CDR3aa: CASSLNTQNYGYTF

j_gene: TRBJ2-1
d_gene: NA
v_gene: TRBV19
CDR3aa: CASSTPGVSSYNEQFF

j_gene: TRBJ1-1
d_gene: NA
v_gene: TRBV4-3
CDR3aa: CASSQDYRGFGTEAFF

j_gene: TRBJ1-4
d_gene: TRBD1
v_gene: TRBV3-1/TRBV3-2
CDR3aa: CASSQPGTARHEKLFF

j_gene: TRBJ2-3
d_gene: TRBD1
v_gene: TRBV19
CDR3aa: CASQTGGADTQYF

j_gene: TRBJ2-3
d_gene: NA
v_gene: TRBV2
CDR3aa: CASRVDSTDTQYF

j_gene: TRBJ2-1
d_gene: NA
v_gene: TRBV10-3
CDR3aa: CAISWDRGNEQFF

j_gene: TRBJ1-2
d_gene: NA
v_gene: TRBV30
CDR3aa: CAWIFGPDEGGYTF

j_gene: TRBJ1-5
d_gene: NA
v_gene: TRBV19
CDR3aa: CASSVRVNQPQHF